This TCR beta chain was sequenced in a study of blood T cell repertoires in COVID-19. Across the study: The origin of the acute and convalescent COVID-19 samples was the United States, Italy and Spain. Sources were T cells, B-cell-depleted T cells, or PBMCs; the material itself was cDNA or gDNA.

This CDR3 contains 14 residues. Unmatched junction bases numbered 7, after V lost 6 bases and J lost 3 bases. Germline values: CDR1 LNHDA, CDR2 SQIVND (reference sequence). As handled by the study authors: Estimates of nucleated cell counts were drawn from the amplification of reference gene primers. Clones were read by immunoSEQ multiplex PCR, and TCRdb kept only the in-frame ones, dropping some. V and J calls and clone size are copied from that table; D and trimming were computed from the DNA. The profile covers around 320,000 clones, with roughly 85% appearing a single time and 7.2% taken by the ten largest.

V and J are TRBV19 and TRBJ1-1; TRBD1 matches at 7 bases. Sequences were obtained from peripheral blood. This receptor was taken from a human donor in a cohort sampled during active COVID-19. Written as DNA, the CDR3 is TGTGCCAGTAGACGGAGACAGGGCCACACTGAAGCTTTCTTT. It is translated as CASRRRQGHTEAFF.